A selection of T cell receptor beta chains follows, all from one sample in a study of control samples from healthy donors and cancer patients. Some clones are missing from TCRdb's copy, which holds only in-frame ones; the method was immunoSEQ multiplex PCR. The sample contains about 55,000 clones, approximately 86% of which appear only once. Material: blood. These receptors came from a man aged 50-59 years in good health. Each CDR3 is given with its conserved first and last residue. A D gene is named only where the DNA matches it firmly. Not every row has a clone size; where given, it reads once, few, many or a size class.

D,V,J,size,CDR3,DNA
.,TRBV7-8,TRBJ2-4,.,CASSFLAKNIQYF,TGTGCCAGCAGCTTTTTAGCCAAAAACATTCAGTACTTC
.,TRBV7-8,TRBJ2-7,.,CASSLHQGPAYEQYF,TGTGCCAGCAGCTTACATCAGGGTCCGGCCTACGAGCAGTACTTC
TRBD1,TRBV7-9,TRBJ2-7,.,CASSYGQGLTYEQYF,TGTGCCAGCAGTTATGGACAGGGCCTAACCTACGAGCAGTACTTC
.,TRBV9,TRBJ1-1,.,CASSAGGWTVNTEAFF,TGTGCCAGCAGCGCAGGCGGTTGGACAGTGAACACTGAAGCTTTCTTT
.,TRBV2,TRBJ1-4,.,CASSGRSTTNEKLFF,TGTGCCAGCAGCGGACGGTCAACAACTAATGAAAAACTGTTTTTT
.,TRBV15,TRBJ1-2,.,CATSMGRNPNYGYTF,TGTGCCACCAGCATGGGGAGGAATCCTAACTATGGCTACACCTTC
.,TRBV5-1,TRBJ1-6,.,CASSLQGSNSPLHF,TGCGCCAGCAGCTTGCAGGGGTCCAATTCACCCCTCCACTTT
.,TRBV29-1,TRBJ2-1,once,CSVESINYNEQFF,TGCAGCGTTGAATCCATCAACTACAATGAGCAGTTCTTC
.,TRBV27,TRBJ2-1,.,CASSSGVYNEQFF,TGTGCCAGCAGTTCGGGGGTTTACAATGAGCAGTTCTTC
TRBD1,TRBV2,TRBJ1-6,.,CASSLTGVYNSPLHF,TGTGCCAGCAGCTTGACAGGGGTCTATAATTCACCCCTCCACTTT
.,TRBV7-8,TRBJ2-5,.,CASSLGVAEETQYF,TGTGCCAGCAGCTTAGGGGTAGCGGAAGAGACCCAGTACTTC
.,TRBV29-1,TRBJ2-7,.,CSVGASGGEQYF,TGCAGCGTTGGGGCCTCCGGGGGCGAGCAGTACTTC
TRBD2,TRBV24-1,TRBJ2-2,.,CATSEAIWEGPGELFF,TGTGCCACCAGTGAAGCGATCTGGGAGGGGCCCGGGGAGCTGTTTTTT
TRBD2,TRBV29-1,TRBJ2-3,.,CSVVGGSTDTQYF,TGCAGCGTTGTCGGGGGGAGCACAGATACGCAGTATTTT
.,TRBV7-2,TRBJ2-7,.,CASSQTGISGHEQYF,TGTGCCAGCAGCCAAACAGGAATTTCGGGACACGAGCAGTACTTC
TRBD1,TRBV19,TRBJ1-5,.,CASSRGGYQPQHF,TGTGCCAGTAGCAGGGGGGGCTATCAGCCCCAGCATTTT
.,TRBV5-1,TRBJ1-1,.,CASSLGAGVNTEAFF,TGCGCCAGCAGCTTGGGGGCAGGAGTGAACACTGAAGCTTTCTTT
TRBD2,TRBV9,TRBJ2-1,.,CASTEGLAGFGGYNEQFF,TGTGCCAGCACCGAGGGACTAGCGGGATTTGGGGGATACAATGAGCAGTTCTTC
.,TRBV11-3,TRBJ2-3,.,CASSPDSRTDTQYF,TGTGCCAGCAGCCCGGACTCACGGACAGATACGCAGTATTTT
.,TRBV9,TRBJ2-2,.,CASSGSYAGELFF,TGTGCCAGCAGCGGGAGTTACGCCGGGGAGCTGTTTTTT
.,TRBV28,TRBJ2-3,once,CASQTSQVLADTQYF,TGTGCCAGCCAGACTAGTCAGGTCCTGGCAGATACGCAGTATTTT
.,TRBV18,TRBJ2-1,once,CASSPPHNEQFF,TGTGCCAGCTCACCACCCCACAATGAGCAGTTCTTC
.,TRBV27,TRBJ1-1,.,CASREGLEAFF,TGTGCCAGCAGGGAGGGCCTAGAAGCTTTCTTT
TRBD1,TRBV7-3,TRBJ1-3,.,CASSLNPGQTPPTF,TGTGCCAGCAGCTTGAATCCGGGACAGACGCCACCTACATTT
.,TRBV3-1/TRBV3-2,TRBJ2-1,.,CASSLGINEQFF,TGTGCCAGCAGCCTTGGGATCAATGAGCAGTTCTTC
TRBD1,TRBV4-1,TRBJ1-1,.,CASSPLQGASEAFF,TGCGCCAGCAGCCCCCTACAGGGGGCATCTGAAGCTTTCTTT
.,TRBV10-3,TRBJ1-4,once,CAISESRASNEKLFF,TGTGCCATCAGTGAGTCAAGGGCTTCTAATGAAAAACTGTTTTTT
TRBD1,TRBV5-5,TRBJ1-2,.,CASSFTLRDRGLGYTF,TGTGCCAGCAGCTTTACCCTCCGGGACAGGGGTCTCGGCTACACCTTC
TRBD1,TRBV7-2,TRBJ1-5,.,CASSLGSGTGAFQPQHF,TGTGCCAGCAGCTTAGGTTCGGGGACAGGGGCTTTTCAGCCCCAGCATTTT
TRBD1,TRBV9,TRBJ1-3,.,CASSPRTGAQDTIYF,TGTGCCAGCAGCCCCCGGACAGGGGCCCAAGACACCATATATTTT
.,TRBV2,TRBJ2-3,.,CASSSVSYTDTQYF,TGTGCCAGCAGTTCCGTCAGCTACACAGATACGCAGTATTTT
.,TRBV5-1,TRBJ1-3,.,CASSLVADGNTIYF,TGCGCCAGCAGCTTGGTAGCAGATGGAAACACCATATATTTT
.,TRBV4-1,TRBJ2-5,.,CASSQVGLEETQYF,TGCGCCAGCAGCCAAGTGGGCCTGGAAGAGACCCAGTACTTC
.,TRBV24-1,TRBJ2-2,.,CATSDPILGELFF,TGTGCCACCAGTGACCCTATACTCGGGGAGCTGTTTTTT
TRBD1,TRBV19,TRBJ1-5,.,CASTGTGGLNQPQHF,TGTGCCAGTACCGGGACAGGGGGGCTTAATCAGCCCCAGCATTTT
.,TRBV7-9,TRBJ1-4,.,CASSSGNEKLFF,TGTGCCAGCAGCTCAGGAAATGAAAAACTGTTTTTT
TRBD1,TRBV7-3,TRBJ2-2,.,CASSLGTGVTGELFF,TGTGCCAGCAGCTTAGGGACAGGGGTGACCGGGGAGCTGTTTTTT
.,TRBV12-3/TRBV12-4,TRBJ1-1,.,CASSIRGGTEAFF,TGTGCCAGCAGTATCAGAGGTGGCACTGAAGCTTTCTTT
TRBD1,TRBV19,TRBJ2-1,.,CASSIDSAGTGGLDEQFF,TGTGCCAGTAGTATAGATAGTGCCGGGACAGGGGGCTTAGATGAGCAGTTCTTC
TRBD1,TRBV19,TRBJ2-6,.,CASNNNRGSGANVLTF,TGTGCCAGCAATAACAACAGGGGCTCTGGGGCCAACGTCCTGACTTTC
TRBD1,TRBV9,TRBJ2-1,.,CASSVSQGAFNEQFF,TGTGCCAGCAGCGTGTCACAGGGGGCGTTTAATGAGCAGTTCTTC
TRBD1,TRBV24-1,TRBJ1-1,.,CATSQGENTEAFF,TGTGCCACCTCGCAGGGGGAGAACACTGAAGCTTTCTTT
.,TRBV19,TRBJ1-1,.,CASSIAVNTEAFF,TGTGCCAGTAGTATAGCGGTGAACACTGAAGCTTTCTTT
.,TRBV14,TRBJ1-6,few,CASSESNSDSPLHF,TGTGCCAGCAGCGAGTCCAATAGCGATTCACCCCTCCACTTT
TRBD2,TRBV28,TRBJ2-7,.,CASSLASGPISYEQYF,TGTGCCAGCAGTTTAGCTAGCGGGCCTATTTCCTACGAGCAGTACTTC
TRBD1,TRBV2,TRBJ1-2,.,CASRRDSTYGYTF,TGTGCCAGCAGGCGGGACAGCACCTATGGCTACACCTTC
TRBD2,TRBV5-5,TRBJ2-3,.,CASSLSASGSQGTQYF,TGTGCCAGCAGCTTGTCTGCTAGCGGGAGCCAAGGTACGCAGTATTTT
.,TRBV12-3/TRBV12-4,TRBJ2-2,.,CASIKSTGELFF,TGTGCCAGCATTAAGAGTACCGGGGAGCTGTTTTTT
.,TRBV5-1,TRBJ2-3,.,CASSLTEDTQYF,TGCGCCAGCAGCTTGACCGAGGATACGCAGTATTTT
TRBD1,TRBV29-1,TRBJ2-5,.,CSVERDRAETQYF,TGCAGCGTTGAACGAGACAGGGCTGAGACTCAGTACTTC
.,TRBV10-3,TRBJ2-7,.,CAISEQETSNRAYEQYF,TGTGCCATCAGTGAGCAAGAGACTAGTAATCGGGCCTACGAGCAGTACTTC
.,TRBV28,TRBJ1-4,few,CASSLSAGANEKLFF,TGTGCCAGCAGTTTATCGGCAGGGGCTAATGAAAAACTGTTTTTT
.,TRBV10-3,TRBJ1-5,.,CAISESLGGEEHF,TGTGCCATCAGTGAGTCTTTGGGAGGGGAGGAGCATTTT
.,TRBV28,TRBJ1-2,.,CASSFPPGRGPGYTF,TGTGCCAGCAGTTTTCCCCCAGGGCGGGGACCTGGCTACACCTTC
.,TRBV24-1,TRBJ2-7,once,CATSDWDTTGQYF,TGTGCCACCAGTGATTGGGATACTACGGGACAGTACTTC
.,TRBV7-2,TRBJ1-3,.,CASSLGGLRNTIYF,TGTGCCAGCAGCTTAGGGGGTCTTCGAAACACCATATATTTT
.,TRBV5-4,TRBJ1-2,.,CASSLESGPGAYGYTF,TGTGCCAGCAGCTTGGAATCGGGTCCGGGGGCCTATGGCTACACCTTC